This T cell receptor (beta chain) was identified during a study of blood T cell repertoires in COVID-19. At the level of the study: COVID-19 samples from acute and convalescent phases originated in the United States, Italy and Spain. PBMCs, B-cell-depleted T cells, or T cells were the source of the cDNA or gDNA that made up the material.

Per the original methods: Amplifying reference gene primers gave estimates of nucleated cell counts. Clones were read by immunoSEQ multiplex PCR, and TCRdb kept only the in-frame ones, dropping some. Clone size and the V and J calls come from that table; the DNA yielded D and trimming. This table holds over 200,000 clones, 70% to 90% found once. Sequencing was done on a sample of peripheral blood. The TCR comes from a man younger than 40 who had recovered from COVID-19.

DNA of the CDR3: TGCGCCAGCAGCAGGTCTAGCGGGGGGGCCCGGGAGACCCAGTACTTC. It yields the protein CASSRSSGGARETQYF. This chain connects TRBV10-2 to TRBJ2-5; TRBD2 matches 12 bases. CDR1 and CDR2 from the germline V gene are WSHSY and SAAADI. V dropped 6 bases and J dropped 5; count of bases not matched to a gene: 10. The CDR3 has 16 residues.